This entry lists 28 T cell receptor beta chains sequenced from one sample in a study of graft-versus-host responses after intestinal transplantation. Assay used: immunoSEQ multiplex PCR; TCRdb lists only in-frame clones, some missing. The data contain 35,000 to 45,000 clones, 85% to 95% of them singletons. The sequenced sample was PBMCs, obtained 734 days after intestinal transplantation. The receptors shown here come from a human patient who received an intestinal transplant, so some T cells may come from the graft donor.

The V gene is TRBV5-1, the J gene TRBJ2-7; TRBD2 matches at 9 bases. The CDR3 consists of 18 residues. Germline V gene sequence: CDR1 SGHRS, CDR2 YFSETQ. V was clipped by 0 bases and J by 4 bases; unmatched bases: 14. The CDR3 nucleotides read TGCGCCAGCAGCTTGGACCCTAGCGGGACATTCCATCAGTACGAGCAGTACTTC. Its protein is CASSLDPSGTFHQYEQYF.

The chain links TRBV2 to TRBJ2-2; no definite D call. Looked up from germline, CDR1 is SNHLY and CDR2 is FYNNEI. The length of the CDR3 is 12 residues. Trimming took off 6 bases at V and 5 bases at J, with 7 bases between the two ends. The CDR3 nucleotides read TGTGCCAGCAGGGAGATAACCGGGGAGCTGTTTTTT. This translates into CASREITGELFF.

V gene TRBV7-2 combines with J gene TRBJ2-5, with D possibly being TRBD2 (5 bases). This CDR3 is 18 amino acids long. With 5 bases removed from V and 5 bases from J, the gap between germline ends came to 27 bases. Germline loops: CDR1 SGHTA, CDR2 FQGNSA. The CDR3 nucleotides are TGTGCCAGCAGCCGAATAATAGACACGGCCCGGGATGCGGAGACCCAGTACTTC. Protein product: CASSRIIDTARDAETQYF. Together with reference TRBV7-2 and TRBJ2-5, the CDR3 gives the full variable domain: GAGVSQSPSNKVTEKGKDVELRCDPISGHTALYWYRQSLGQGLEFLIYFQGNSAPDKSGLPSDRFSAERTGGSVSTLTIQRTQQEDSAVYLCASSRIIDTARDAETQYFGPGTRLLVL.

The rearrangement uses TRBV6-6 and TRBJ2-5; TRBD2 matches 15 bases. The CDR3 runs 16 residues. CDR1 is MNHNY, CDR2 SVGAGI, per germline (reference sequence). V shed 5 bases, J shed 3 bases, and the junction held 4 bases outside the gene matches. DNA for the CDR3: TGTGCCAGCAGTCGCGGACTAGCGGGAGGGGAAGAGACCCAGTACTTC. This gives the protein CASSRGLAGGEETQYF.

The chain has TRBV30 and TRBJ2-2; 9 nucleotides line up with TRBD2. V shed 1 base, J shed 4 bases, and the junction held 4 bases outside the gene matches. The CDR3 is 15 amino acids. Germline V CDR1 and CDR2: GTSNPN, SVGIG (reference sequence). The CDR3 is CAWSGAGGGTGELFF. CDR3 nucleotide sequence: TGTGCCTGGAGTGGGGCGGGAGGGGGCACCGGGGAGCTGTTTTTT.

The chain carries TRBV6-1 and TRBJ2-7, with a tentative D call TRBD1 (6 bases). V lost 8 bases, J lost 5 bases, and 22 bases lay in between. Germline lookup yields CDR1 MNHNS and CDR2 SASEGT. This CDR3 is 15 amino acids long. The CDR3 nucleotides read TGTGCCAGCGGAGGCGTTTGGACAGACCCCCACGAGCAGTACTTC. Residues: CASGGVWTDPHEQYF.

The chain has TRBV6-5 and TRBJ2-4; 13 bases are shared with TRBD2. This CDR3 spans 14 amino acids. Germline V gene lookup returns CDR1 MNHEY and CDR2 SVGAGI. V gave up 6 bases and J gave up 10 bases; unmatched junction bases: 6. CDR3 protein: CASRIGGLAGIQYF. The CDR3 DNA is TGTGCCAGCAGGATAGGGGGACTAGCGGGAATTCAGTACTTC.

The V call is TRBV6-5, the J call TRBJ1-2; unclear D gene. Germline-derived CDR1 and CDR2 are MNHEY and SVGAGI. This CDR3 contains 14 residues. Deletions cut 4 bases from V and 4 bases from J, with 13 bases between. In DNA, the CDR3 is TGTGCCAGCAGTTCCTCGACCTACGGCTATGGCTACACCTTC. It yields the protein CASSSSTYGYGYTF.

This chain links TRBV7-9 with TRBJ2-7; the D is unclear. This CDR3 has 14 amino acids. Germline lookup yields CDR1 SEHNR and CDR2 FQNEAQ (reference sequence). V was pared by 3 bases and J by 2 bases, with 11 bases between. The CDR3 here is CASSLGVGTYEQYF. The CDR3 DNA sequence: TGTGCCAGCAGCTTGGGCGTTGGAACCTACGAGCAGTACTTC. The variable domain in full, with the rest retrieved from reference TRBV7-9 and TRBJ2-7, is DTGVSQNPRHKITKRGQNVTFRCDPISEHNRLYWYRQTLGQGPEFLTYFQNEAQLEKSRLLSDRFSAERPKGSFSTLEIQRTEQGDSAMYLCASSLGVGTYEQYFGPGTRLTVT.

This sequence joins TRBV2 and TRBJ1-1; D is uncertain. V lost 7 bases and J 1 base, leaving 10 bases between the germline ends. This CDR3 region has 13 residues. CDR1 is SNHLY and CDR2 is FYNNEI in the germline V gene. The CDR3 DNA sequence: TGTGCCAGCAACCCTCCACCGAACACTGAAGCTTTCTTT. Translating gives CASNPPPNTEAFF.

The chain couples TRBV2 to TRBJ1-5; 8 nucleotides line up with TRBD1. There are 17 residues in the CDR3. The germline gives CDR1 SNHLY, CDR2 FYNNEI. With 6 bases clipped from V and 3 bases from J, the junction kept 13 bases outside the gene matches. In DNA form, the CDR3 reads TGTGCCAGCAGGGGACAGGCTAGAATCCTCTCCAATCAGCCCCAGCATTTT. Its translation is CASRGQARILSNQPQHF.

V is TRBV11-2 and J is TRBJ2-7; D remains unclear. V lost 4 bases, J lost 2 bases, and 18 bases lay in between. Germline V gene sequence: CDR1 SGHAT, CDR2 FQNNGV. CDR3 length equals 16 residues. This CDR3 reads CASSSLRHTQTYEQYF. DNA of the CDR3: TGTGCCAGCAGCTCCCTTAGGCACACACAAACCTACGAGCAGTACTTC.

This sequence joins TRBV7-9 and TRBJ1-1, with unresolved D. The CDR3 consists of 12 residues. Per germline, CDR1 SEHNR and CDR2 FQNEAQ (reference sequence). Trimming stripped 1 base from V and 6 bases from J, with 6 bases between. CDR3 sequence: CASSLDEAEAFF. In DNA form, the CDR3 reads TGTGCCAGCAGCTTAGATGAGGCTGAAGCTTTCTTT. Based on the CDR3 plus reference TRBV7-9 and TRBJ1-1, the full variable domain is DTGVSQNPRHKITKRGQNVTFRCDPISEHNRLYWYRQTLGQGPEFLTYFQNEAQLEKSRLLSDRFSAERPKGSFSTLEIQRTEQGDSAMYLCASSLDEAEAFFGQGTRLTVV.

The rearrangement uses TRBV4-1 and TRBJ2-3; D call uncertain. Germline lookup yields CDR1 MGHRA and CDR2 YSYEKL. V gave up 0 bases and J gave up 4 bases, with 5 bases separating them. The CDR3 has 13 amino acids. The CDR3 loop reads CASSQENADTQYF. The CDR3 DNA reads TGCGCCAGCAGCCAAGAGAATGCAGATACGCAGTATTTT.

J is TRBJ1-1 and V is TRBV7-6, with D possibly matching TRBD1 (6 bases). Germline assignment: CDR1 SGHVS and CDR2 FNYEAQ. Trimming pared 4 bases from V and 4 bases from J, leaving 25 bases between. CDR3 size: 18 residues. The CDR3 DNA is TGTGCCAGCAGCTCCCTGAATACAGGGCCGACCTTAGGCACTGAAGCTTTCTTT. Translating it yields CASSSLNTGPTLGTEAFF.

The chain is built from TRBV7-3 and TRBJ1-2; 10 nucleotides agree with TRBD1. Trimming at V came to 5 bases and at J to 6 bases, leaving 6 bases not matched to a gene. The length of the CDR3 is 14 residues. From germline, CDR1 is SGHTA and CDR2 FQGTGA. In nucleotides, the CDR3 is TGTGCCAGCAGCCCCTCGACAGGGGGCGATGGCTACACCTTC. Protein product: CASSPSTGGDGYTF.

The CDR3 here is CASSVQDGSYEQYF. Here the CDR3 DNA reads TGTGCCAGCAGCGTCCAGGACGGTTCCTACGAGCAGTACTTC. The genes are TRBV9 and TRBJ2-7; no firm D call. The V end lost 2 bases, the J end lost 1 base, and 10 bases lay between the germline ends. The CDR3 loop spans 14 amino acids. Germline lookup yields CDR1 SGDLS and CDR2 YYNGEE.

The chain has TRBV5-4 and TRBJ1-2; D is unclear. This CDR3 is built from 14 residues. V lost 4 bases to trimming and J lost 2 bases, with 12 bases between them. The germline gives CDR1 SGHNT, CDR2 YYREEE (reference sequence). In DNA form, the CDR3 reads TGTGCCAGCAGCCCCAGCGCCACGAACTATGGCTACACCTTC. It encodes CASSPSATNYGYTF. The whole variable domain, filled in from reference TRBV5-4 and TRBJ1-2, reads ETGVTQSPTHLIKTRGQQVTLRCSSQSGHNTVSWYQQALGQGPQFIFQYYREEENGRGNFPPRFSGLQFPNYSSELNVNALELDDSALYLCASSPSATNYGYTFGSGTRLTVV.

The chain has TRBV5-1 and TRBJ2-7; D unresolved. CDR1 is SGHRS and CDR2 is YFSETQ in the germline V gene. CDR3 length equals 12 residues. V was trimmed by 0 bases and J by 5 bases, leaving 6 bases between them. The chain's CDR3 is CASSLDRNEQYF. DNA of the CDR3: TGCGCCAGCAGCTTGGATAGGAACGAGCAGTACTTC.

The chain is built from TRBV10-1 and TRBJ1-1; possible D gene TRBD1, 5 bases. Germline CDR1 is WNHNN and CDR2 is SYGVQD (reference sequence). V was trimmed by 3 bases and J by 2 bases, leaving 10 bases between them. There are 14 residues in the CDR3. Here the CDR3 reads CASSDSRANTEAFF. The CDR3 nucleotides read TGCGCCAGCAGTGACTCCAGGGCTAACACTGAAGCTTTCTTT.

The rearrangement links TRBV7-9 to TRBJ2-1, with TRBD2 matching 12 bases. CDR3 length: 14 amino acids. Germline loops: CDR1 SEHNR, CDR2 FQNEAQ (reference sequence). After removal of 4 bases from V and 8 bases from J, the junction contained 3 bases not matched to a gene. This chain's CDR3 is CASSSGLAGDEQFF. As DNA, the CDR3 is TGTGCCAGCAGCTCGGGACTAGCGGGCGATGAGCAGTTCTTC.

The chain carries TRBV7-2 and TRBJ2-7, with TRBD2 matching over 13 bases. CDR1 and CDR2 from the germline V gene are SGHTA and FQGNSA. The CDR3 sequence is 13 residues long. The ends lost 4 bases at V and 6 bases at J; junction bases unmatched: 0. CDR3 residues: CASSWTSGSEQYF. DNA for the CDR3: TGTGCCAGCAGCTGGACTAGCGGGAGCGAGCAGTACTTC. Full variable domain (remainder filled in from reference TRBV7-2 and TRBJ2-7): GAGVSQSPSNKVTEKGKDVELRCDPISGHTALYWYRQSLGQGLEFLIYFQGNSAPDKSGLPSDRFSAERTGGSVSTLTIQRTQQEDSAVYLCASSWTSGSEQYFGPGTRLTVT.

The J gene is TRBJ2-1, the V gene TRBV29-1; 8 nucleotides line up with TRBD2. CDR1 and CDR2 from the germline V gene are SQVTM and ANQGSEA. The CDR3 sequence is 15 residues long. Germline trimming cut 2 bases from V and 4 bases from J; bases unmatched to any gene: 7. CDR3 amino acids: CSVESGRINYNEQFF. In nucleotides, the CDR3 is TGCAGCGTTGAAAGCGGGAGAATCAATTACAATGAGCAGTTCTTC.

The chain joins TRBV30 to TRBJ2-7; 7 nucleotides line up with TRBD1. Germline V lookup: CDR1 GTSNPN, CDR2 SVGIG (reference sequence). The CDR3 loop spans 12 amino acids. V was pared by 1 base and J by 4 bases, with 1 base of the junction left unmatched. The CDR3 sequence: CAWSGGQYEQYF. CDR3 coding DNA: TGTGCCTGGAGTGGGGGACAGTACGAGCAGTACTTC.

The J gene is TRBJ2-1, the V gene TRBV2; 7 nucleotides match TRBD1. V dropped 6 bases and J dropped 7; count of bases not matched to a gene: 6. Germline V CDR1 and CDR2: SNHLY, FYNNEI. This CDR3 spans 13 amino acids. DNA for the CDR3: TGTGCCAGCAGGGTAACAGGGGAAAATGAGCAGTTCTTC. It translates to CASRVTGENEQFF.

This clone was seen just once. V gene TRBV5-6 combines with J gene TRBJ2-5; 10 bases align to TRBD1. The J call is doubtful: the DNA matches TRBJ2-7 better. This CDR3 comprises 14 residues. Germline CDR1 SGHDT, CDR2 YYEEEE. CDR3 DNA sequence: TGTGCCAGCAGCTACGGGACAGGGGTTTACGAGCAGTACTTC. It encodes CASSYGTGVYEQYF.

This clone was detected once. This chain links TRBV6-5 with TRBJ2-2; D is undetermined. Germline assignment: CDR1 MNHEY and CDR2 SVGAGI. Trimming took off 2 bases at V and 5 bases at J, with 9 bases between the two ends. The CDR3 length is 14 residues. The CDR3 reads CASSYGPTTGELFF. CDR3 bases: TGTGCCAGCAGTTACGGGCCTACGACCGGGGAGCTGTTTTTT.

This chain links TRBV5-1 with TRBJ2-1, with 12 bases fitting TRBD2. The germline V gene encodes CDR1 SGHRS and CDR2 YFSETQ. CDR3 length: 15 amino acids. J was trimmed by 6 bases and V by 0 bases; bases with no gene match: 1. The CDR3 bases are TGCGCCAGCAGCTTGGGGACTAGCGGGACCAATGAGCAGTTCTTC. This gives the protein CASSLGTSGTNEQFF.